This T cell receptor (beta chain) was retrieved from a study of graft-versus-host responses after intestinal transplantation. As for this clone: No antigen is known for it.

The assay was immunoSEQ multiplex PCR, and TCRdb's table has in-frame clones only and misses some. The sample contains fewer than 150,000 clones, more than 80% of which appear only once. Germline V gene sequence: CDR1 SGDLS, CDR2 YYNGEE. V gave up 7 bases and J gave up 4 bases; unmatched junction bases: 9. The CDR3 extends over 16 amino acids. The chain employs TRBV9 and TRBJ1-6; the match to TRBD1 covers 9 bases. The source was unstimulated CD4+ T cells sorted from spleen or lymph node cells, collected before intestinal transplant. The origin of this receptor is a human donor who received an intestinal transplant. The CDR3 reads CASGGQGQPYNSPLHF. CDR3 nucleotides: TGTGCCAGCGGGGGACAGGGCCAACCTTATAATTCACCCCTCCACTTT.